This T cell receptor beta chain was sequenced in a study of CD8+ T cells in alopecia areata. cDNA serving as the sequencing template came from extracted, reverse transcribed RNA. Repertoires were generated with immunoSEQ multiplex PCR, while TCRdb's copy carries only in-frame clones and drops some. The table shows 150,000 to 200,000 clones, with roughly 60% occurring only once. The V segment lost 6 bases and the J segment 8 bases; nucleotides outside the gene matches: 9. Germline-derived CDR1 and CDR2 are SQVTM and ANQGSEA. The CDR3 covers 13 residues. Treatment specified: oral pan-JAK inhibitor, 5-10 mg twice daily.

This clonotype originated in a human donor with alopecia areata. The sample consisted of CD4+ T cells sorted from blood, taken at week 24, from a patient treated with tofacitinib. The gene calls are TRBV29-1 and TRBJ1-4, with 7 bases matching TRBD1. In DNA form, the CDR3 reads TGCAGCGTGGGACAGAGGGCGGGAGAAAAACTGTTTTTT. Translated, it gives CSVGQRAGEKLFF. The whole variable domain, filled in from reference TRBV29-1 and TRBJ1-4, reads SAVISQKPSRDICQRGTSLTIQCQVDSQVTMMFWYRQQPGQSLTLIATANQGSEATYESGFVIDKFPISRPNLTFSTLTVSNMSPEDSSIYLCSVGQRAGEKLFFGSGTQLSVL.